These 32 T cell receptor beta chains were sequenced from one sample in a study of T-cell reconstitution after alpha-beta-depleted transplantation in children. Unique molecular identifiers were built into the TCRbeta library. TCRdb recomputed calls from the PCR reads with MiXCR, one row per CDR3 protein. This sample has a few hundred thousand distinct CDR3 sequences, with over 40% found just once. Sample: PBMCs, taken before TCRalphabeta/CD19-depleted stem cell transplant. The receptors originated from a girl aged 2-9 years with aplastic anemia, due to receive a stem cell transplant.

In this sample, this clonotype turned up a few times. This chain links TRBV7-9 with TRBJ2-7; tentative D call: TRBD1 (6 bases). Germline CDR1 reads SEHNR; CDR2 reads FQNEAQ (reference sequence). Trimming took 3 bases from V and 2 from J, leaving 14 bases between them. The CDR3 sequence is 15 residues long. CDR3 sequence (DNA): TGTGCCAGCAGCTTCGCCAGGGGAATCACCTACGAGCAGTACTTC. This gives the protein CASSFARGITYEQYF.

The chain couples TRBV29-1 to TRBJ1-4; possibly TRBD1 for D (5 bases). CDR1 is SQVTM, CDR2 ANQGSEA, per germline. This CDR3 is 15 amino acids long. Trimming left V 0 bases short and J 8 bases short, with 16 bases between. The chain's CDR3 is CSVEDHRLGDEKLFF. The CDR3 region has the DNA TGCAGCGTTGAAGATCACAGGCTGGGGGACGAAAAACTGTTTTTT.

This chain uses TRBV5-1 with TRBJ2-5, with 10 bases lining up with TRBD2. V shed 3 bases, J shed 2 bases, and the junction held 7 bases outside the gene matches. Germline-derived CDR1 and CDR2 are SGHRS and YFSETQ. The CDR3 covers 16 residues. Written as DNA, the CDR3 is TGCGCCAGCAGCTCCCGGACTAGCGGATATCAAGAGACCCAGTACTTC. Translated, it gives CASSSRTSGYQETQYF.

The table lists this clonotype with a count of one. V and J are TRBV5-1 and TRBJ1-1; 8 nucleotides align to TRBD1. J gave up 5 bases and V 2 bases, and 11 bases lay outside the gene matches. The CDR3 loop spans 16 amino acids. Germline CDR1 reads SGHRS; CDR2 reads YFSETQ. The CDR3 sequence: CASSFDDRGIGTEAFF. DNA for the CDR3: TGCGCCAGCAGCTTCGACGACAGGGGAATTGGGACTGAAGCTTTCTTT.

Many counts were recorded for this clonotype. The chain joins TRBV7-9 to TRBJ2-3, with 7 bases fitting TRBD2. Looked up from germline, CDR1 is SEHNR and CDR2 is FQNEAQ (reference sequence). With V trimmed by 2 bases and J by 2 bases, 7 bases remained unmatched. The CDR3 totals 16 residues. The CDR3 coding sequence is TGTGCCAGCAGCTTACCGATAGCGGGCTACACAGATACGCAGTATTTT. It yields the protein CASSLPIAGYTDTQYF.

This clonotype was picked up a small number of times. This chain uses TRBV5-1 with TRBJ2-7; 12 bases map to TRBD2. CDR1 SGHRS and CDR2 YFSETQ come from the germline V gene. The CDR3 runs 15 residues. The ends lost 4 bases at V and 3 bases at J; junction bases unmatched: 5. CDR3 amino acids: CASSPGTSGYYEQYF. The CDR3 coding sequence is TGCGCCAGCAGCCCAGGGACTAGCGGGTACTACGAGCAGTACTTC.

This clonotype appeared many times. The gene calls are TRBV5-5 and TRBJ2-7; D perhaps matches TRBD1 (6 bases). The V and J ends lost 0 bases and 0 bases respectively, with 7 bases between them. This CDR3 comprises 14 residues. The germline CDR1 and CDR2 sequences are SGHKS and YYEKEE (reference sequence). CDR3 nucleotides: TGTGCCAGCAGCTTGGCGGACAGCTCCTACGAGCAGTACTTC. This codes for CASSLADSSYEQYF.

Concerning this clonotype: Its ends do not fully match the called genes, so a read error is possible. The CDR3 DNA is TGCAGCGTCGAAGACTCGGTCACCTACGAGCAGTACTTC. It is translated as CSVEDSVTYEQYF. The rearrangement links TRBV29-1 to TRBJ2-7; D not certain. Germline CDR1 is SQVTM and CDR2 is ANQGSEA. The CDR3 contains 13 residues.

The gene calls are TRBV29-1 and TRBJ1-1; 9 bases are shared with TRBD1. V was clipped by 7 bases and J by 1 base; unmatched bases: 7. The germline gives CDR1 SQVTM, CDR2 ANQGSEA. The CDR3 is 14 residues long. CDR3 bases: TGCAGCGGAACGACAGGGGGGGGGAACACTGAAGCTTTCTTT. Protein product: CSGTTGGGNTEAFF. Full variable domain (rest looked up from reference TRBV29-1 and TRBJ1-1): SAVISQKPSRDICQRGTSLTIQCQVDSQVTMMFWYRQQPGQSLTLIATANQGSEATYESGFVIDKFPISRPNLTFSTLTVSNMSPEDSSIYLCSGTTGGGNTEAFFGQGTRLTVV.

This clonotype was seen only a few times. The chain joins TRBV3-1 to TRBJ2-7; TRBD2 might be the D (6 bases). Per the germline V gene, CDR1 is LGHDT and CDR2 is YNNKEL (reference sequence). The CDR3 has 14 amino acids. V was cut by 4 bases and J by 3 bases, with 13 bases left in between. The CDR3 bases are TGTGCCAGCAGCCTGTCGGGAGTCCTCTACGAGCAGTACTTC. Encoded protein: CASSLSGVLYEQYF.

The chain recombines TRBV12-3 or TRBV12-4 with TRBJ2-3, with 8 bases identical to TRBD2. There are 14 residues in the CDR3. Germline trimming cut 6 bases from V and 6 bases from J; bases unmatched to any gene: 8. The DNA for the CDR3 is TGTGCCAGCAGGGACGGGGGGGCCTCCGATACGCAGTATTTT. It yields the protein CASRDGGASDTQYF.

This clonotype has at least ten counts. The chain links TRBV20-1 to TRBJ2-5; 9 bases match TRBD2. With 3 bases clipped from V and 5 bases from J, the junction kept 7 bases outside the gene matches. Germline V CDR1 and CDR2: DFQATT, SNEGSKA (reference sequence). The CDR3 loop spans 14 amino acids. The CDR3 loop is CSASISGSGETQYF. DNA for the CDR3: TGCAGTGCTAGTATTAGCGGGAGTGGGGAGACCCAGTACTTC.

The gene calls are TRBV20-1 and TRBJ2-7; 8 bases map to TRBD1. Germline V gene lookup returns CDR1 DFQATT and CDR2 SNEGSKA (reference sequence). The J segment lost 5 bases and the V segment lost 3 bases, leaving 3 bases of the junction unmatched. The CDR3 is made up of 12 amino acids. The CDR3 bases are TGCAGTGCTAGCAAACAGGGGGACGAGCAGTACTTC. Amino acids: CSASKQGDEQYF.

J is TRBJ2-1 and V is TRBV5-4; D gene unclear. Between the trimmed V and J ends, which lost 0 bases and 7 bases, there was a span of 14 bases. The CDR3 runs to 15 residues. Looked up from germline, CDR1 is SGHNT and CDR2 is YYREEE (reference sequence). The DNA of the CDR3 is TGTGCCAGCAGCTTGGGCCCCACGTCGATGAATGAGCAGTTCTTC. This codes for CASSLGPTSMNEQFF.

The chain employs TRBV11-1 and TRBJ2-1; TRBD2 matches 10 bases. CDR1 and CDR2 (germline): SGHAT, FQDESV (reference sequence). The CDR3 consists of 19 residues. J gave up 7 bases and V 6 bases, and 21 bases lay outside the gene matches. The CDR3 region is CASSSRDSAASGSGNEQFF. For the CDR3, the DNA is TGTGCCAGCAGTTCCCGGGACAGTGCCGCTAGCGGGAGCGGGAATGAGCAGTTCTTC.

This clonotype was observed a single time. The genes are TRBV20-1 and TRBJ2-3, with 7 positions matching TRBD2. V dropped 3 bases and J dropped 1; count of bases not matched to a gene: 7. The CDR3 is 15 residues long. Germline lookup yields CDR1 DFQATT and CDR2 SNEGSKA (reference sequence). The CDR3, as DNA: TGCAGTGCTAGTAAGATAGCGGGTCGCACAGATACGCAGTATTTT. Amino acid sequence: CSASKIAGRTDTQYF.

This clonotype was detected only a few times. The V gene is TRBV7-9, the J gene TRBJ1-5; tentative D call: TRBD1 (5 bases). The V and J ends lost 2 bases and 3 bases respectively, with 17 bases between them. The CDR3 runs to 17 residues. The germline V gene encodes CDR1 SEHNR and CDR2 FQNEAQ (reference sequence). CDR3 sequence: CASSLYTGGGVNQPQHF. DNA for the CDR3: TGTGCCAGCAGCTTATATACGGGGGGGGGAGTCAATCAGCCCCAGCATTTT.

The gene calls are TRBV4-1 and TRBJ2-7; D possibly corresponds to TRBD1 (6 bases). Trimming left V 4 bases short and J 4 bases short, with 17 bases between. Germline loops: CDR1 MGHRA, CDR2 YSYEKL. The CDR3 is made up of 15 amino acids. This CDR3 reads CASSPHDRPGYEQYF. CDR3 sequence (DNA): TGCGCCAGCAGCCCACACGACAGGCCTGGGTACGAGCAGTACTTC.

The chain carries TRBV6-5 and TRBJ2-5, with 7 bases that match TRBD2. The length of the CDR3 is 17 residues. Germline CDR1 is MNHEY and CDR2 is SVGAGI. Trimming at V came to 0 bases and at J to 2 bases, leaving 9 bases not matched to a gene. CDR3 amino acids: CASSYSDQGGSQETQYF. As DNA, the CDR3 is TGTGCCAGCAGTTACTCGGACCAGGGAGGGAGTCAAGAGACCCAGTACTTC.

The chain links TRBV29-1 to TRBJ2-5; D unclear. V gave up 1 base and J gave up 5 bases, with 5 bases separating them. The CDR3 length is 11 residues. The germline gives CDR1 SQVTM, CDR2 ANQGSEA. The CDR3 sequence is CSVEGWETQYF. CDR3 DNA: TGCAGCGTTGAAGGGTGGGAGACCCAGTACTTC.

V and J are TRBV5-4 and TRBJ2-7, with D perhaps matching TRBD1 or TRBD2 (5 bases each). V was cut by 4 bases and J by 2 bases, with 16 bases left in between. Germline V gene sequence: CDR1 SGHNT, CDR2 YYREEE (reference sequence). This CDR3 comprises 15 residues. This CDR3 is CASSRDGGIAYEQYF. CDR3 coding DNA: TGTGCCAGCAGCCGGGACGGCGGTATCGCCTACGAGCAGTACTTC.

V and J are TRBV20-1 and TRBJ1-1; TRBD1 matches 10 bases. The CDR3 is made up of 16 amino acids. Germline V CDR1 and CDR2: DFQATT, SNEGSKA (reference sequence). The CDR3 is CSPYHWDRGINTEAFF. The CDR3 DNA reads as TGCAGCCCCTATCATTGGGACAGGGGAATAAACACTGAAGCTTTCTTT.

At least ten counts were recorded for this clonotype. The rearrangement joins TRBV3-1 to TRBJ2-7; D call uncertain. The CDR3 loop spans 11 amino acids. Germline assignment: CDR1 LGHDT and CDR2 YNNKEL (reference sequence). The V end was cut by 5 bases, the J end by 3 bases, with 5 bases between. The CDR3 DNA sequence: TGTGCCAGCAGCTTCGACTACGAGCAGTACTTC. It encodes CASSFDYEQYF.

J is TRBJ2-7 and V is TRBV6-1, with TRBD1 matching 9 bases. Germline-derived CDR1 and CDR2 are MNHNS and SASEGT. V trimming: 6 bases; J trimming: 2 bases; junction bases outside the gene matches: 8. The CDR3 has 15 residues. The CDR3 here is CASSMDRGPPYEQYF. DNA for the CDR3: TGTGCCAGCAGCATGGACAGGGGACCCCCCTACGAGCAGTACTTC.

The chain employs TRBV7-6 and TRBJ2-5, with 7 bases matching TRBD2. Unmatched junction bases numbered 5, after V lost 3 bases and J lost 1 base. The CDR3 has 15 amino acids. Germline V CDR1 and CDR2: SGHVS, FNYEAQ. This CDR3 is CASSLISGVQETQYF. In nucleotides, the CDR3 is TGTGCCAGCAGCTTGATAAGCGGGGTCCAAGAGACCCAGTACTTC.

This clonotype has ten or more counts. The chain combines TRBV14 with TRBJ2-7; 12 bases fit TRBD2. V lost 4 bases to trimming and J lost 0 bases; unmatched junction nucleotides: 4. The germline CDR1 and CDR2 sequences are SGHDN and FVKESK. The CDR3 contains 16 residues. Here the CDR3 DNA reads TGTGCCAGCAGCCGACCGGGACTAGCGGGCTCCTACGAGCAGTACTTC. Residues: CASSRPGLAGSYEQYF.

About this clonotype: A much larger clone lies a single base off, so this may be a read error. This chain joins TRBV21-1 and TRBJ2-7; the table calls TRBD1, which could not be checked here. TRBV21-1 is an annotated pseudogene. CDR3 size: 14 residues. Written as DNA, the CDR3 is TGTGCCAGCCTGATTGGGGGCAGCCACTACGAGCAGTACTTC. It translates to CASLIGGSHYEQYF.

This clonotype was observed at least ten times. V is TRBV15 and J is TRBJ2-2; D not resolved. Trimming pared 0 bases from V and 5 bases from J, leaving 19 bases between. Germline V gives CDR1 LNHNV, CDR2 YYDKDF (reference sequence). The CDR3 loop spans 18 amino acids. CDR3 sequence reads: CATSRDPLTGVLTGELFF. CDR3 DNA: TGTGCCACCAGCAGAGATCCTCTGACGGGCGTTCTGACCGGGGAGCTGTTTTTT.

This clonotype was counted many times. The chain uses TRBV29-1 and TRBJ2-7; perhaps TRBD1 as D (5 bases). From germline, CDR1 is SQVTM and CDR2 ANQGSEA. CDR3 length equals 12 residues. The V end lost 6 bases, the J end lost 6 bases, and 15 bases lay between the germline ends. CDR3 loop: CSVSRDSGEQYF. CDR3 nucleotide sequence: TGCAGCGTCTCCAGGGATTCCGGCGAGCAGTACTTC.

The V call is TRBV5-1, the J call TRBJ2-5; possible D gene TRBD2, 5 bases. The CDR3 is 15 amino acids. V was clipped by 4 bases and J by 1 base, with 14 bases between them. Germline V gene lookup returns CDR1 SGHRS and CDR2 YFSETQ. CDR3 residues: CASSVLGGTQETQYF. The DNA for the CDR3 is TGCGCCAGCAGCGTACTTGGAGGAACCCAAGAGACCCAGTACTTC. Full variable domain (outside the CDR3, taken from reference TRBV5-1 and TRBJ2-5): KAGVTQTPRYLIKTRGQQVTLSCSPISGHRSVSWYQQTPGQGLQFLFEYFSETQRNKGNFPGRFSGRQFSNSRSEMNVSTLELGDSALYLCASSVLGGTQETQYFGPGTRLLVL.

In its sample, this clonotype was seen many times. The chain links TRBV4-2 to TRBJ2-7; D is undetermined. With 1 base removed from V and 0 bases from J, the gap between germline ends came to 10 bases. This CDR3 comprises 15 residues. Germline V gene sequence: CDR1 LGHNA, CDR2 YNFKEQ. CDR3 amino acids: CASSQADVYSYEQYF. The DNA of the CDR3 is TGTGCCAGCAGCCAAGCGGACGTTTACTCCTACGAGCAGTACTTC.

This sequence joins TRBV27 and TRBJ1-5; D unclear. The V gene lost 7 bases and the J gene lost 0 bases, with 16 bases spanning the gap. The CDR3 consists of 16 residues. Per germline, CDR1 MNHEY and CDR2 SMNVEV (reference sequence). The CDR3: CASNPVGSSSNQPQHF. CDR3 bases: TGTGCCAGCAACCCCGTCGGGTCATCTAGCAATCAGCCCCAGCATTTT.